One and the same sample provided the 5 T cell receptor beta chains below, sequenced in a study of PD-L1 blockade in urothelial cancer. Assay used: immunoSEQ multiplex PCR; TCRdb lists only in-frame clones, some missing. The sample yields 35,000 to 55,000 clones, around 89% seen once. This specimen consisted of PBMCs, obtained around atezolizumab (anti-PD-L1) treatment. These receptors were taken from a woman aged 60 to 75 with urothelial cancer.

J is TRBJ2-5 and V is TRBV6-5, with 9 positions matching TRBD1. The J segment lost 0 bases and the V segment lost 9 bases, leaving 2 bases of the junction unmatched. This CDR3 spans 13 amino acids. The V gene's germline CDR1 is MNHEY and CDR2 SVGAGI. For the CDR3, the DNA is TGTGCCAGAGACAGGGGGGACCAAGAGACCCAGTACTTC. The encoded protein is CARDRGDQETQYF.

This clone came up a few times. For the CDR3, the DNA is TGTGCCAGCAGTTACTCAGCGGGAGGGATAACAGATACGCAGTATTTT. The encoded protein is CASSYSAGGITDTQYF. The rearrangement uses TRBV6-5 and TRBJ2-3; TRBD2 agrees at 10 bases. Germline V gene lookup returns CDR1 MNHEY and CDR2 SVGAGI. The CDR3 length is 16 residues. J gave up 3 bases and V 0 bases, and 3 bases lay outside the gene matches.

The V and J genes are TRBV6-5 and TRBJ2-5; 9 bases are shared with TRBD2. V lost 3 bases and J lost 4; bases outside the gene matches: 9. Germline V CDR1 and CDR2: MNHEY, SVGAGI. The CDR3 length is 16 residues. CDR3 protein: CASSYLWSGGLETQYF. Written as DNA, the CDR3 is TGTGCCAGCAGTTATCTTTGGAGCGGGGGGTTAGAGACCCAGTACTTC.

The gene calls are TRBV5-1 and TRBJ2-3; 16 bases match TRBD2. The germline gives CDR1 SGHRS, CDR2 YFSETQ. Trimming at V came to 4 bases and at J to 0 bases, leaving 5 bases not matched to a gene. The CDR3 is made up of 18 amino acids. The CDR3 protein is CASSGGLAGGISTDTQYF. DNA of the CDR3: TGCGCCAGCAGCGGGGGACTAGCGGGGGGGATTAGCACAGATACGCAGTATTTT.

The CDR3 coding sequence is TGTGCCAGTAGTATCGGGACAGGCCACGGGCAGCCCCAGCATTTT. Its protein is CASSIGTGHGQPQHF. This chain uses TRBV19 with TRBJ1-5, with 8 bases aligning to TRBD1. Germline lookup yields CDR1 LNHDA and CDR2 SQIVND (reference sequence). The CDR3 has 15 amino acids. V shed 3 bases and J 7 bases; nucleotides not matched to a gene: 8.